This TCR beta chain was found in a study of shared clonotypes between healthy human individuals. V was pared by 4 bases and J by 7 bases, with 14 bases between. The CDR3 sequence is 14 residues long. Germline V lookup: CDR1 SNHLY, CDR2 FYNNEI. The material for each subset, its genomic DNA, was split evenly across several immunoSEQ plates. Each sorted subset replicate got 200 ng genomic DNA, 25,000 to 30,000 genomes. The assay was immunoSEQ multiplex PCR, and TCRdb's table has in-frame clones only and misses some. The table has a few hundred thousand clones, around 87% seen once. This chain joins TRBV2 and TRBJ2-1; D assignment may be TRBD1 or TRBD2 (5 bases each). Sequencing was performed on memory CD8+ T cells sorted from blood. Subset denoted: CD45RO+ cells pooled with CCR7-negative TemRA cells. The clonotype comes from a man in his late teens or twenties in good health. CDR3 sequence: CASSVGDLGNEQFF. The CDR3 DNA reads TGTGCCAGCAGTGTAGGGGACCTTGGGAATGAGCAGTTCTTC.